A selection of T cell receptor beta chains follows, all from one sample in a study of blood T cells in healthy people across ages. In TCRdb, the 5' RACE reads were re-called with MiXCR into one record per CDR3 protein. The top ten hold 9.5% to 13% of the sample, which has approximately 960,000 distinct CDR3 sequences, 29% seen once. This same sample was also part of a study on T cells of mothers and their children.

Specimen: blood. These receptors all stem from a middle-aged woman in good health. CDR3s include the opening cysteine and the closing phenylalanine or tryptophan. The order of the fields is J gene, V gene, CDR3 protein.

TRBJ2-3 | TRBV10-3 | CAISSGGVQTDTQYF
TRBJ2-1 | TRBV25-1 | CASSTSGHSYNEQFF
TRBJ2-7 | TRBV11-2 | CASSPPGAYSYEQYF
TRBJ2-7 | TRBV6-5 | CASSYWQQAGGSSYEQYF
TRBJ2-5 | TRBV24-1 | CATSRQGAGETQYF
TRBJ2-5 | TRBV5-1 | CASSTGQPRETQYF
TRBJ1-1 | TRBV5-1 | CASTELRTASNTEAFF
TRBJ2-1 | TRBV20-1 | CSARDPTGYNEQFF
TRBJ1-4 | TRBV5-1 | CASRETGGTNEKLFF
TRBJ2-7 | TRBV7-8 | CASSPAVSSYEQYF